The next 10 T cell receptor beta chains were all read from a single sample in a study of shared clonotypes between healthy human individuals. The assay was immunoSEQ multiplex PCR, and TCRdb's table has in-frame clones only and misses some. The sample lists millions of clones; 90% to 95% were seen once. Sequencing input: naive CD4+ T cells sorted from blood. This sample's subset: CD45RA+ positively selected. The source is a man aged 18 to 30 in good health.

CDR3 DNA: TGTGCCATCAGTGCAAGACAGGGGGGCTACGAGCAGTACTTC. It specifies CAISARQGGYEQYF. V and J are TRBV10-3 and TRBJ2-7; the match to TRBD1 covers 9 bases. Per the germline V gene, CDR1 is ENHRY and CDR2 is SYGVKD. V trimming: 4 bases; J trimming: 3 bases; junction bases outside the gene matches: 4. The length of the CDR3 is 14 residues.

DNA for the CDR3: TGCGCCAGCAGTGTAGGTGATCAGCCCCAGCATTTT. It is translated as CASSVGDQPQHF. This sequence joins TRBV10-1 and TRBJ1-5, with no clear D. Per the germline V gene, CDR1 is WNHNN and CDR2 is SYGVQD (reference sequence). Trimming took 4 bases from V and 5 from J, leaving 6 bases between them. The CDR3 has 12 residues.

This clone was found once. The J gene is TRBJ1-1, the V gene TRBV6-5, with D unresolved. This CDR3 contains 12 residues. Germline CDR1 reads MNHEY; CDR2 reads SVGAGI. Deletions cut 10 bases from V and 0 bases from J, with 9 bases between. CDR3 in amino acids: CATLNMNTEAFF. Here the CDR3 DNA reads TGTGCCACCCTCAATATGAACACTGAAGCTTTCTTT.

J is TRBJ2-5 and V is TRBV5-1, with 8 bases matching TRBD1. The junction had 5 bases not matched to a gene; V was cut back by 4 bases and J by 3 bases. From germline, CDR1 is SGHRS and CDR2 YFSETQ. CDR3 length: 14 residues. This chain's CDR3 is CASSRMDREETQYF. The DNA of the CDR3 is TGCGCCAGCAGCCGGATGGACAGGGAAGAGACCCAGTACTTC.

The table lists this clone with a count of one. In the same sample, other DNA sequences code for this CDR3. This rearrangement joins TRBV7-9 to TRBJ1-4; D unclear. The germline V gene has CDR1 SEHNR and CDR2 FQNEAQ (reference sequence). V shed 8 bases and J shed 8 bases, with 9 bases lying between them. The CDR3 contains 11 residues. The CDR3 sequence: CASGVGEKLFF. DNA for the CDR3: TGTGCCAGCGGGGTTGGCGAAAAACTGTTTTTT.

In DNA, the CDR3 is TGTGCCAGCAGTTTAGGGGGGAGGGCCCCAGATACGCAGTATTTT. Translation gives CASSLGGRAPDTQYF. The chain uses TRBV5-4 and TRBJ2-3; tentatively, D is TRBD2 (7 bases). There are 15 residues in the CDR3. Germline V lookup: CDR1 SGHNT, CDR2 YYREEE (reference sequence). V was trimmed by 5 bases and J by 4 bases, leaving 17 bases between them.

The chain couples TRBV10-3 to TRBJ2-7; D gene uncertain. Germline V gives CDR1 ENHRY, CDR2 SYGVKD. The CDR3 is made up of 12 amino acids. Trimming cost V 9 bases and J 2 bases, with 11 bases left between them. CDR3 region: CAITDGAYEQYF. In DNA form, the CDR3 reads TGTGCCATTACGGACGGAGCCTACGAGCAGTACTTC.

The chain has TRBV5-6 and TRBJ2-2, with 10 bases identical to TRBD2. The CDR3 is 18 residues long. In germline, CDR1 is SGHDT, CDR2 YYEEEE. V lost 3 bases, J lost 0 bases, and 8 bases stayed unmatched. CDR3 DNA sequence: TGTGCCAGCAGCTATAGGACTAGCGGAGTTACGAACACCGGGGAGCTGTTTTTT. It specifies CASSYRTSGVTNTGELFF.

This clone was picked up one time. The chain is built from TRBV7-6 and TRBJ2-1; TRBD2 might be the D (6 bases). The V end was cut by 8 bases, the J end by 0 bases, with 14 bases between. Germline V gene lookup returns CDR1 SGHVS and CDR2 FNYEAQ. CDR3 length: 15 residues. CDR3 sequence reads: CASSHGGISYNEQFF. The CDR3 DNA is TGTGCCAGCTCCCACGGAGGGATCTCCTACAATGAGCAGTTCTTC.

The rearrangement links TRBV29-1 to TRBJ2-7; D may correspond to TRBD1 or TRBD2 (6 bases each). The germline V gene has CDR1 SQVTM and CDR2 ANQGSEA. V was pared by 6 bases and J by 2 bases, with 14 bases between. The CDR3 is 13 residues long. For the CDR3, the DNA is TGCAGCGTCCAGGAGGGGGGAACCTACGAGCAGTACTTC. Translation: CSVQEGGTYEQYF.